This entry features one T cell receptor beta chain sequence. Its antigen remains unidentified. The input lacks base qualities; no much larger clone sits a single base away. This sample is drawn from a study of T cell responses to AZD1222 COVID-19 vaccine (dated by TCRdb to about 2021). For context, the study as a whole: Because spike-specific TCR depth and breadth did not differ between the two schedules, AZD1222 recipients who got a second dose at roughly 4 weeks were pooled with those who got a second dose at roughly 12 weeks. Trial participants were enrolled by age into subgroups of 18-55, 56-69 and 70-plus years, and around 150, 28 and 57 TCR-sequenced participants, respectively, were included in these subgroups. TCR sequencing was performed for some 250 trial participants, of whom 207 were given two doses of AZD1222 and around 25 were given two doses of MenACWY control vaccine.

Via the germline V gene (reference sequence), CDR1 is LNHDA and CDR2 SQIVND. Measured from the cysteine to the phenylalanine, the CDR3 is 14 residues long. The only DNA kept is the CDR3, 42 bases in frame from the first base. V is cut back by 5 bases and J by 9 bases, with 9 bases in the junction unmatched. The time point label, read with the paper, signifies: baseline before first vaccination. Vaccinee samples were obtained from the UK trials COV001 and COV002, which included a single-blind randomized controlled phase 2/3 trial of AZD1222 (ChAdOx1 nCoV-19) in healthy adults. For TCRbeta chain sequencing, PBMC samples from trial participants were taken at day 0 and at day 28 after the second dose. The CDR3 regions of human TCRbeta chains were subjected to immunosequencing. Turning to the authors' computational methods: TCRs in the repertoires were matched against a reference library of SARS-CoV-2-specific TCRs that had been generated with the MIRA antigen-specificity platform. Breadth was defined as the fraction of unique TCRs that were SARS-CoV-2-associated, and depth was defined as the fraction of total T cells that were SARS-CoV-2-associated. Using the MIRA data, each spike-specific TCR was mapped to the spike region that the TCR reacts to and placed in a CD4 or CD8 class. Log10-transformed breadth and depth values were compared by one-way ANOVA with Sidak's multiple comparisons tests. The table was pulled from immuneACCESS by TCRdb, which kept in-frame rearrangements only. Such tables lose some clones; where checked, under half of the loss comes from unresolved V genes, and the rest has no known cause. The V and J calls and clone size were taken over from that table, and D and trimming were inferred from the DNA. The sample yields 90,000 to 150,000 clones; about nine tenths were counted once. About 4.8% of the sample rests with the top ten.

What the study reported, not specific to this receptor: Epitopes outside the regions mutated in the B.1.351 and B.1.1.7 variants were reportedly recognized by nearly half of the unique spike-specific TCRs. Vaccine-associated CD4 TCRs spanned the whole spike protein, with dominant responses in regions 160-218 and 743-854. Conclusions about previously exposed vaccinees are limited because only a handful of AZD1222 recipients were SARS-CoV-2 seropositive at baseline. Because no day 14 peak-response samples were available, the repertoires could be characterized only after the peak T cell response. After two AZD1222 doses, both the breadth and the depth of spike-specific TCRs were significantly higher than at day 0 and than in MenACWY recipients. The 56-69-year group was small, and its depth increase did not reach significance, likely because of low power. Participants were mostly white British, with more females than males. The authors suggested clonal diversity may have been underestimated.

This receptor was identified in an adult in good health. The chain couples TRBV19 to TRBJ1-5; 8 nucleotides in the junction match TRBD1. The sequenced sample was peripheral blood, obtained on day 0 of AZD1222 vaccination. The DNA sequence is TGTGCCAGTAGTTTACAGGGGGTCCGGACGCCCCAGCATTTT. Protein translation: CASSLQGVRTPQHF.